This entry describes one TCR beta chain. The antigen is undetermined. Among the 90 to 150 subjects of the validation cohort, separate from the roughly 700-subject first cohort, were the donors. The source of the sample is a study of cytomegalovirus exposure and HLA in healthy donors. Using immunoSEQ multiplex PCR, the repertoire was profiled, and TCRdb retains in-frame clones only, with some absent. The profile shows 260,000 or so clones, around 91% of them singletons. Notes on the study in general: As confirmed in vitro, a few CMV-associated chains were specific for CMV antigens. In the roughly 130 validation repertoires, a later analysis found that first-cohort TCR clusters tended to co-occur. The study recorded more than 150 TCR beta chains that were cytomegalovirus-associated.

V was pared by 2 bases and J by 7 bases, with 6 bases between. From germline, CDR1 is LNHDA and CDR2 SQIVND (reference sequence). The CDR3 spans 13 residues. Sequencing was done on a sample of PBMCs. The sequence came from a woman in her 30s in good health and CMV-seronegative. The rearrangement links TRBV19 to TRBJ2-6, with D perhaps matching TRBD1 (5 bases). CDR3 residues: CASSIQGANVLTF. In DNA, the CDR3 is TGTGCCAGTAGTATACAGGGAGCCAACGTCCTGACTTTC.